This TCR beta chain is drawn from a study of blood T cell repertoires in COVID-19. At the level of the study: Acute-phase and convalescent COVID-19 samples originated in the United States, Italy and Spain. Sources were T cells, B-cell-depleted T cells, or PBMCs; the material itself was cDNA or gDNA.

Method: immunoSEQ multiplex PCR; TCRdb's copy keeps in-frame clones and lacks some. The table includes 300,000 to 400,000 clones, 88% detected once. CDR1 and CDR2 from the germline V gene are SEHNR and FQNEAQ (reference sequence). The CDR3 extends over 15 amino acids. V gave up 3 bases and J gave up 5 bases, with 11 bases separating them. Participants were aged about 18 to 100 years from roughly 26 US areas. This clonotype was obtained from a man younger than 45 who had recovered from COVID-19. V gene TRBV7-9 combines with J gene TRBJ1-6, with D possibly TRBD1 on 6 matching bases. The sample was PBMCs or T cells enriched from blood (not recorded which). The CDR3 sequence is CASSFRGGDNSPLHF. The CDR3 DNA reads TGTGCCAGCAGCTTTAGAGGGGGAGATAATTCACCCCTCCACTTT.